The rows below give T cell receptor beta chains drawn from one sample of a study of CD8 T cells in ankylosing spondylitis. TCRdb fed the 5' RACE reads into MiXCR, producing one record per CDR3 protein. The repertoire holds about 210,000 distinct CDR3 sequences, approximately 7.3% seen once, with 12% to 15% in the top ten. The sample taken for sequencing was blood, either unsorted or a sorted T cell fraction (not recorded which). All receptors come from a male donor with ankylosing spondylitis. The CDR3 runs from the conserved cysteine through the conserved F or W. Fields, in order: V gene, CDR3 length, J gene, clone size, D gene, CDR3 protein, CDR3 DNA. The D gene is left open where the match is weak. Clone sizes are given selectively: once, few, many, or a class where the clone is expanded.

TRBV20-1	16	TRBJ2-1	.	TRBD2	CSPYGLAGWPYNEQFF	TGCAGTCCCTATGGGCTAGCGGGATGGCCGTACAATGAGCAGTTCTTC
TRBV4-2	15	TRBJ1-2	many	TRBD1	CASSTSGTGHYGYTF	TGTGCCAGCAGCACCAGCGGGACAGGGCATTATGGCTACACCTTC
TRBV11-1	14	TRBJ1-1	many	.	CASSLDRPYTEAFF	TGTGCCAGCAGCTTAGACAGGCCTTACACTGAAGCTTTCTTT
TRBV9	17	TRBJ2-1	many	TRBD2	CASSVSGGASPYNEQFF	TGTGCCAGCAGCGTTAGCGGGGGGGCCTCCCCCTACAATGAGCAGTTCTTC
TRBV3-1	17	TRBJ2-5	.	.	CASSQVVTRQSQETQYF	TGTGCCAGCAGCCAAGTAGTAACCAGACAGAGTCAAGAGACCCAGTACTTC
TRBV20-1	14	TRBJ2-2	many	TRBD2	CSAPTSGNTGELFF	TGCAGTGCCCCGACTAGCGGAAACACCGGGGAGCTGTTTTTT
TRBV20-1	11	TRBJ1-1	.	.	CSARVGTEAFF	TGCAGTGCTAGAGTGGGCACTGAAGCTTTCTTT
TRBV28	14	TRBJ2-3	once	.	CASIPDGGTDTQYF	TGTGCCAGCATCCCGGACGGCGGCACAGATACGCAGTATTTT
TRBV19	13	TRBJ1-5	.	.	CASSMGGHQPQHF	TGTGCCAGTAGTATGGGGGGGCACCAGCCCCAGCATTTT
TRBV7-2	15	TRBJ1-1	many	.	CASSLDVQMNTEAFF	TGTGCCAGCAGCTTAGACGTACAGATGAACACTGAAGCTTTCTTT
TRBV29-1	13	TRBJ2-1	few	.	CSVDGLANNEQFF	TGCAGCGTTGACGGGTTGGCGAACAATGAGCAGTTCTTC
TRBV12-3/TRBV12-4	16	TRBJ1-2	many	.	CASSPGPYLQEYGYTF	TGTGCCAGCAGTCCGGGCCCATACCTACAGGAGTATGGCTACACCTTC
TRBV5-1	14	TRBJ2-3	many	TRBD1	CASRLQGGTDTQYF	TGCGCCAGCAGGTTGCAGGGGGGCACAGATACGCAGTATTTT
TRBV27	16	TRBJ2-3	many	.	CASSFFLQGVADTQYF	TGTGCCAGCAGTTTTTTCCTGCAGGGTGTTGCAGATACGCAGTATTTT
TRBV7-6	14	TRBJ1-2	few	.	CASSPSIATYGYTF	TGTGCCAGCAGCCCATCGATAGCTACCTATGGCTACACCTTC
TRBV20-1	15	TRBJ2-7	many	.	CSAILPWGISYEQYF	TGCAGTGCTATACTCCCATGGGGCATTTCCTACGAGCAGTACTTC
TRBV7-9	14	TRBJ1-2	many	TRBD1	CASSLARDRVGYTF	TGTGCCAGCAGCTTAGCGCGGGACAGGGTTGGCTACACCTTC
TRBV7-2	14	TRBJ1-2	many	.	CASSLITTGSGYTF	TGTGCCAGCAGCTTAATTACTACAGGGTCTGGCTACACCTTC
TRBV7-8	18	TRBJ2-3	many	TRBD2	CASSSPPPRGGPRDTQYF	TGTGCCAGCAGCTCACCCCCTCCCCGCGGGGGACCCCGGGATACGCAGTATTTT
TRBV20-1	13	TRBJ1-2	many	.	CSARADMLYGYTF	TGCAGTGCTAGAGCGGATATGCTCTATGGCTACACCTTC
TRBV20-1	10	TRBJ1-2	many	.	CSASGVGYTF	TGCAGTGCTAGTGGGGTCGGCTACACCTTC
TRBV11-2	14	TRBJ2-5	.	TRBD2	CASSLGGSTETQYF	TGTGCCAGCAGCTTAGGCGGGAGTACGGAGACCCAGTACTTC
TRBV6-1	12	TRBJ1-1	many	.	CASGERNTEAFF	TGTGCCAGCGGGGAACGGAACACTGAAGCTTTCTTT
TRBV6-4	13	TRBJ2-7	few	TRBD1	CASTDRRTYEQYF	TGTGCCAGCACGGACAGGCGAACCTACGAGCAGTACTTC
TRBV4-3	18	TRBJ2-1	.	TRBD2	CASSQFSATSGRPNEQFF	TGCGCCAGCAGCCAGTTCTCAGCTACTAGCGGGAGACCCAATGAGCAGTTCTTC
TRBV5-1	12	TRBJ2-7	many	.	CASSLGGVEQYF	TGCGCCAGCAGCTTGGGAGGGGTCGAGCAGTACTTC
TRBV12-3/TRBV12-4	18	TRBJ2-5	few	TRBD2	CASSPTVSSGKYQETQYF	TGTGCCAGCAGTCCTACTGTGTCTAGCGGGAAGTACCAAGAGACCCAGTACTTC